This T cell receptor beta chain stems from a study of monozygotic twins with inflammatory bowel disease. Reprocessing the 5' RACE reads, TCRdb reports a single entry for every CDR3 protein and omits DNA. This listing includes around 380,000 distinct CDR3 sequences. There are 14 residues in the CDR3. Germline V lookup: CDR1 MNHEY, CDR2 SVGAGI. The chain combines TRBV6-5 with TRBJ1-1; TCRdb indicates TRBD1, and absent DNA this call remains unverified. The material sequenced was blood. The clonotype was recovered from a human donor with ulcerative colitis or Crohn's disease, or a healthy co-twin of an affected twin (not recorded which). CDR3: CASSFRQANTEAFF.